This T cell receptor (beta chain) derives from a study of blood T cell repertoires in COVID-19. Authors' methods: Cell counts per sample came from amplifying reference gene primers. Sequencing was performed with immunoSEQ multiplex PCR; in TCRdb, only in-frame clones are kept and a portion is missing. V, J and clone size derive from that table, while D and trimming were established from the DNA sequence. The top ten hold about 1.8% of the sample, which has about 230,000 clones, approximately 80% seen once. This CDR3 region has 13 residues. The V gene end was trimmed by 1 base and the J gene end by 7 bases; junction bases not matched to a gene: 4. Germline loops: CDR1 SGHNT, CDR2 YYREEE (reference sequence). Individuals aged 18 to 89 years were recruited from around 22 US areas. Symptom resolution, clearance, or two negative PCRs marked the recovered donors of Cohort 3.

The V call is TRBV5-4, the J call TRBJ1-2, with 7 bases fitting TRBD1. The TCR sequence derives from a man aged 60 to 75 who had recovered from COVID-19. The specimen was PBMCs or T cells enriched from blood (not recorded which). The CDR3 coding sequence is TGTGCCAGCAGCTTGACAGGGGTTTTTGGCTACACCTTC. This gives the protein CASSLTGVFGYTF. Drawing the rest from reference TRBV5-4 and TRBJ1-2, the complete variable domain is ETGVTQSPTHLIKTRGQQVTLRCSSQSGHNTVSWYQQALGQGPQFIFQYYREEENGRGNFPPRFSGLQFPNYSSELNVNALELDDSALYLCASSLTGVFGYTFGSGTRLTVV.